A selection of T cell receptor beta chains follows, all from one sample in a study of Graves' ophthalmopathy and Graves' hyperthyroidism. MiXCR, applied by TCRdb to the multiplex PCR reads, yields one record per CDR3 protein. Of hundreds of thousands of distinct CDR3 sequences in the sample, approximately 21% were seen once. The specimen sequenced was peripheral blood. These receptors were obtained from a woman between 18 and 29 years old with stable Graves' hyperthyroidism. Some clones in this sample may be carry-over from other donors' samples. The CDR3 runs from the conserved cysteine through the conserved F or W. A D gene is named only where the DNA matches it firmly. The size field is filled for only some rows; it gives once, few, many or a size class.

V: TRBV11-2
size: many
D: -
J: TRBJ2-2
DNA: TGTGCCAGCAGCTTATTCCCGGACTACGCGAACACCGGGGAGCTGTTTTTT
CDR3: CASSLFPDYANTGELFF

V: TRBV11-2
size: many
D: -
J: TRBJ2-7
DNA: TGTGCCAGCAGCCGAACCGGGACGGACAACGAGCAGTACTTC
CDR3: CASSRTGTDNEQYF

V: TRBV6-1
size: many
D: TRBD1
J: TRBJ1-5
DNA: TGTGCCAGCAGGCGGACAGGGAACAATCAGCCCCAGCATTTT
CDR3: CASRRTGNNQPQHF

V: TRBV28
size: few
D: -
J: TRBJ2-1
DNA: TGTGCCAGCAGTTCTACCACCGACAGGCTATTGAATGAGCAGTTCTTC
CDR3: CASSSTTDRLLNEQFF

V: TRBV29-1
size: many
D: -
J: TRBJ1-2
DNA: TGCAGCGTCCCCGTCCTCAATTATGGCTACACCTTC
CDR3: CSVPVLNYGYTF

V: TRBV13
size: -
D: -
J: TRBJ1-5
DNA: TGTGCCAGCAGTCGGCAGGGATCGCCCCAGCATTTT
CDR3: CASSRQGSPQHF

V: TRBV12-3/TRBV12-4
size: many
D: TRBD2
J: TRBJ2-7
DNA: TGTGCCAGCAGCCGACTAGCGGGTACCTACGAGCAGTACTTC
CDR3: CASSRLAGTYEQYF

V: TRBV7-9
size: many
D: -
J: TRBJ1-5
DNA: TGTGCCAGCAGCATGATAGGTTCGCCCCAGCATTTT
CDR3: CASSMIGSPQHF

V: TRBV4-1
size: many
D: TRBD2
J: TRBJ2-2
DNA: TGCGCCAGCAGCCAAGCTAGCGGGGCGAACACCGGGGAGCTGTTTTTT
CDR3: CASSQASGANTGELFF

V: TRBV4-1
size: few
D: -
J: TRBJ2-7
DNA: TGCGCCAGCAGCCAAGAAGACGGGGACTACGAGCAGTACTTC
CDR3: CASSQEDGDYEQYF

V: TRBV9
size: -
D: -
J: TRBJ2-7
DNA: TGTGCCAGCAGCGATTGGGGGCAGTCGGACGAGCAGTACTTC
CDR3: CASSDWGQSDEQYF

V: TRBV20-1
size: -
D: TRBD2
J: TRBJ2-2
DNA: TGCAGTGCCAGTGACGCGACTAGCGGGATACACACCGGGGAGCTGTGTTTT
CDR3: CSASDATSGIHTGELCF

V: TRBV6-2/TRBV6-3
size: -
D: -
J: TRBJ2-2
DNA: TGTGCCAGCAGTTACACCAGCGGGTACACCGGGGAGCTGTTTTTT
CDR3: CASSYTSGYTGELFF

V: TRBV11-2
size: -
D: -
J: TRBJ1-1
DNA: TGTGCCAGCAGCTTAGATGCGGGGGCGAGGACTGAAGCTTTCTTT
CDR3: CASSLDAGARTEAFF

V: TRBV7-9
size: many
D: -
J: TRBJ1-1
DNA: TGTGCCAGCAGCCCCGAGGTGAACACTGAAGCTTTCTTT
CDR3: CASSPEVNTEAFF

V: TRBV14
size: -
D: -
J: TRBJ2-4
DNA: TGTGCCAGCAGCCAAGAGGGGGGAACGGCCATTCAGTACTTC
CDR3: CASSQEGGTAIQYF

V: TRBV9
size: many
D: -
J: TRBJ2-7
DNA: TGTGCCAGCAGCAGAGGTAGCGGAGGGGGGTCCTACGAGCAGTACTTC
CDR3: CASSRGSGGGSYEQYF

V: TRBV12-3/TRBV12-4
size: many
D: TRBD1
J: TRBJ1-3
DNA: TGTGCCAGCATTCGGGGACAGGCGCCTGGAAACACCATATATTTT
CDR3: CASIRGQAPGNTIYF

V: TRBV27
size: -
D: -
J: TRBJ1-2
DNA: TGTGCCAGCAGTTGGGGACTCCCAGGGAACTATGGCTACACCTTC
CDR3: CASSWGLPGNYGYTF

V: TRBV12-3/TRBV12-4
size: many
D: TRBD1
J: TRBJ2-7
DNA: TGTGCCAGCAGCCTATGGAGGACAGGACTTAACTCCTACGAGCAGTACTTC
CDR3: CASSLWRTGLNSYEQYF

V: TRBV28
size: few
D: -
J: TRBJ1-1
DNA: TGTGCCAGCAGTTCACCTCGGACAGTGCGTGAAGCTTTCTTT
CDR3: CASSSPRTVREAFF

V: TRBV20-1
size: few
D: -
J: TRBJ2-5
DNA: TGCAGTGCTGGACTAGAGACCCAGTACTTC
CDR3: CSAGLETQYF

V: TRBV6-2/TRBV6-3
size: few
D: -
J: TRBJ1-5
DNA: TGTGCCACCACGGGCGAAGCAGGGGAGAATCAGCCCCAGCATTTT
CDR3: CATTGEAGENQPQHF

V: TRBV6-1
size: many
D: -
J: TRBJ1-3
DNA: TGTGCCAGCAGACCCATACGGGCGGGGATTGGAAACACCATATATTTT
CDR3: CASRPIRAGIGNTIYF

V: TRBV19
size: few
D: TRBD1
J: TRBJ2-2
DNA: TGTGCCAGTAGTATTGGGACAGGGTGCACCGGGGAGCTGTTTTTT
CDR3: CASSIGTGCTGELFF

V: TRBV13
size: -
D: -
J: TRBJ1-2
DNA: TGTGCCAGCAGCTTAGGATCAAGATTAGCTAACTATGGCTACACCTTC
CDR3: CASSLGSRLANYGYTF